Following are 20 T cell receptor beta chains from one sample sequenced in a study of blood T cell repertoires in COVID-19. Here immunoSEQ multiplex PCR was the method, and the copy in TCRdb shows in-frame clones only, minus some. The table records fewer than 200,000 clones, roughly 84% of them present only once. Input material: PBMCs or T cells enriched from blood (not recorded which). The receptors were sampled from a human donor with acute COVID-19. The donor label of this sample is uncertain.

The genes are TRBV11-3 and TRBJ2-5; D is perhaps TRBD1 (6 bases). V was pared by 3 bases and J by 4 bases, with 6 bases between. CDR3 size: 12 residues. Per germline, CDR1 SGHNT and CDR2 YENEEA. The CDR3 DNA reads TGTGCCAGCAGCTTGGACAGAGAGACCCAGTACTTC. Protein sequence: CASSLDRETQYF.

Regarding this clone: One end of the junction fails to match germline, which may point to a read error. This chain connects TRBV4-2 to TRBJ2-3; D call uncertain. CDR3 size: 12 residues. Germline-derived CDR1 and CDR2 are LGHNA and YNFKEQ. The CDR3 sequence: CASSQGTAWPEF. In DNA form, the CDR3 reads TGTGCCAGCAGCCAAGGTACCGCCTGGCCTGAATTT.

This clone was seen just once. The V gene is TRBV2, the J gene TRBJ2-7; D gene unclear. The CDR3 runs to 14 residues. The germline V and J ends were trimmed by 1 base and 1 base, with 8 bases remaining between them. CDR1 SNHLY and CDR2 FYNNEI come from the germline V gene. CDR3 loop: CASSEGSGSYEQYF. The CDR3 DNA sequence: TGTGCCAGCAGTGAAGGATCCGGTTCCTACGAGCAGTACTTC.

The chain employs TRBV18 and TRBJ2-3, with a tentative D call TRBD2 (5 bases). Germline-derived CDR1 and CDR2 are KGHSH and LQKENI. Trimming pared 0 bases from V and 2 bases from J, leaving 15 bases between. The CDR3 has 17 amino acids. CDR3 residues: CASSPPSAASPTDTQYF. Here the CDR3 DNA reads TGTGCCAGCTCACCACCGTCAGCGGCTTCCCCCACAGATACGCAGTATTTT.

The V gene is TRBV30, the J gene TRBJ1-2; tentative D call: TRBD1 (5 bases). The CDR3 contains 14 residues. Trimming stripped 0 bases from V and 6 bases from J, with 14 bases between. Looked up from germline, CDR1 is GTSNPN and CDR2 is SVGIG (reference sequence). The CDR3 DNA follows: TGTGCCTGGAGTGTGGGGGGGTATGGGGATGGCTACACCTTC. Translated: CAWSVGGYGDGYTF.

This chain uses TRBV6-2 or TRBV6-3 with TRBJ2-1, with D perhaps matching TRBD1 (6 bases). CDR1 and CDR2 from the germline V gene are MNHEY and SVGEGT. The CDR3 is 16 amino acids. V was cut by 3 bases and J by 2 bases, with 14 bases left in between. In nucleotides, the CDR3 is TGTGCCAGCAGTTATACACAGGGAATCCCCTACAATGAGCAGTTCTTC. This translates into CASSYTQGIPYNEQFF.

The gene calls are TRBV30 and TRBJ2-2; 7 nucleotides line up with TRBD2. The CDR3 runs to 16 residues. V gave up 5 bases and J gave up 5 bases; unmatched junction bases: 14. Germline V CDR1 and CDR2: GTSNPN, SVGIG (reference sequence). This CDR3 reads CAWGAWGGGYTGELFF. CDR3 coding DNA: TGTGCCTGGGGAGCATGGGGCGGGGGATATACCGGGGAGCTGTTTTTT.

This chain joins TRBV7-9 and TRBJ1-5; D might be TRBD1 (5 bases). Germline V CDR1 and CDR2: SEHNR, FQNEAQ (reference sequence). CDR3 length: 15 residues. Trimming took 5 bases from V and 1 from J, leaving 12 bases between them. The CDR3 DNA is TGTGCCAGCAGCCCAATCCAGGGAAGCAATCAGCCCCAGCATTTT. The encoded protein is CASSPIQGSNQPQHF. Using reference TRBV7-9 and TRBJ1-5 for the parts outside the CDR3, the full variable domain is DTGVSQNPRHKITKRGQNVTFRCDPISEHNRLYWYRQTLGQGPEFLTYFQNEAQLEKSRLLSDRFSAERPKGSFSTLEIQRTEQGDSAMYLCASSPIQGSNQPQHFGDGTRLSIL.

This clone has only a few counts. CDR3 amino acids: CASSPLTPSQFF. In nucleotides, the CDR3 is TGTGCCAGCAGCCCCCTGACTCCTTCTCAGTTCTTC. The rearrangement uses TRBV7-9 and TRBJ2-1; no firm D call. The V gene's germline CDR1 is SEHNR and CDR2 FQNEAQ (reference sequence). The CDR3 totals 12 residues. The V and J ends lost 5 bases and 13 bases respectively, with 15 bases between them.

The J gene is TRBJ2-2, the V gene TRBV20-1; D is uncertain. Trimming left V 6 bases short and J 1 base short, with 3 bases between. Germline assignment: CDR1 DFQATT and CDR2 SNEGSKA (reference sequence). The CDR3 consists of 11 residues. This CDR3 is CSALNTGELFF. The DNA of the CDR3 is TGCAGTGCCCTGAACACCGGGGAGCTGTTTTTT.

This sequence joins TRBV5-6 and TRBJ1-1; no firm D call. This CDR3 region has 13 residues. Germline V gene data show CDR1 as SGHDT and CDR2 as YYEEEE. V dropped 6 bases and J dropped 1 base, with 10 bases sitting between them. The CDR3 loop is CASTLVANTEAFF. CDR3 in DNA: TGTGCCAGCACCCTGGTGGCGAACACTGAAGCTTTCTTT.

V usage is TRBV5-1 and J usage is TRBJ2-3; tentatively, D is TRBD1 (6 bases). Trimming shortened V by 4 bases and J by 9 bases, and 18 bases separated the two germline ends. The CDR3 totals 14 residues. Germline V gene lookup returns CDR1 SGHRS and CDR2 YFSETQ. CDR3 nucleotides: TGCGCCAGCAGCCCAAGATCACAGGGCGAAACGCAGTATTTT. Amino acid sequence: CASSPRSQGETQYF.

The V and J genes are TRBV30 and TRBJ1-1, with a weak D call TRBD1 (5 bases). The germline V and J ends were trimmed by 1 base and 2 bases, with 8 bases remaining between them. The CDR3 is made up of 13 amino acids. CDR1 is GTSNPN and CDR2 is SVGIG in the germline V gene (reference sequence). Here the CDR3 DNA reads TGTGCCTGGAGTGAAGGGGCCAACACTGAAGCTTTCTTT. It codes for CAWSEGANTEAFF.

This clone was observed once. The chain uses TRBV5-6 and TRBJ2-7; TRBD1 matches 7 bases. The trim removed 6 bases at V and 7 bases at J, leaving 7 bases unmatched. Germline assignment: CDR1 SGHDT and CDR2 YYEEEE. This CDR3 contains 12 residues. The CDR3 nucleotides are TGTGCCAGCAATAGGGGGCTGGGAGAGCAGTACTTC. This encodes CASNRGLGEQYF.

The V call is TRBV4-2, the J call TRBJ2-7; 11 nucleotides align to TRBD2. Germline-derived CDR1 and CDR2 are LGHNA and YNFKEQ. The CDR3 has 17 residues. V lost 0 bases to trimming and J lost 2 bases; unmatched junction nucleotides: 6. CDR3 amino acids: CASSQDYGTSGTYEQYF. CDR3 nucleotide sequence: TGTGCCAGCAGCCAAGATTATGGGACTAGCGGAACCTACGAGCAGTACTTC.

The chain links TRBV18 to TRBJ2-7, with 7 bases lining up with TRBD1. V was clipped by 3 bases and J by 7 bases; unmatched bases: 9. The CDR3 spans 14 residues. CDR1 is KGHSH, CDR2 LQKENI, per germline. The CDR3 here is CASSPLQGSEEQYF. CDR3 nucleotide sequence: TGTGCCAGCTCACCTCTACAGGGGTCAGAAGAGCAGTACTTC.

This chain joins TRBV6-6 and TRBJ2-7; 9 bases match TRBD2. CDR3 length: 15 amino acids. Trimming took 10 bases from V and 0 from J; bases not matched to a gene: 10. In germline, CDR1 is MNHNY, CDR2 SVGAGI (reference sequence). CDR3 residues: CATQGGRGGSYEQYF. In DNA form, the CDR3 reads TGTGCCACGCAAGGAGGGCGGGGGGGCTCCTACGAGCAGTACTTC.

V gene TRBV29-1 combines with J gene TRBJ1-2; 7 bases align to TRBD1. V lost 8 bases to trimming and J lost 7 bases; unmatched junction nucleotides: 7. This CDR3 has 11 amino acids. CDR1 and CDR2 from the germline V gene are SQVTM and ANQGSEA. This CDR3 reads CSLGTDSGYTF. The DNA of the CDR3 is TGCAGCCTTGGGACAGACTCTGGCTACACCTTC. The full variable domain, with the rest looked up from reference TRBV29-1 and TRBJ1-2, is SAVISQKPSRDICQRGTSLTIQCQVDSQVTMMFWYRQQPGQSLTLIATANQGSEATYESGFVIDKFPISRPNLTFSTLTVSNMSPEDSSIYLCSLGTDSGYTFGSGTRLTVV.

The chain is built from TRBV2 and TRBJ1-5; perhaps TRBD1 as D (5 bases). V was cut by 6 bases and J by 2 bases, with 14 bases left in between. This CDR3 is built from 15 residues. CDR1 is SNHLY, CDR2 FYNNEI, per germline. The CDR3 bases are TGTGCCAGCAGCCCGGACAATGGAGGCAATCAGCCCCAGCATTTT. This gives the protein CASSPDNGGNQPQHF.

This chain uses TRBV5-1 with TRBJ1-6; 11 bases are a match to TRBD1. The germline gives CDR1 SGHRS, CDR2 YFSETQ. This CDR3 comprises 17 residues. Trimming took 0 bases from V and 6 from J; bases not matched to a gene: 5. The CDR3 bases are TGCGCCAGCAGCTTGGAGGGACAGGGGGGAGGTAATTCACCCCTCCACTTT. It translates to CASSLEGQGGGNSPLHF. The complete variable domain, with remaining parts taken from reference TRBV5-1 and TRBJ1-6, reads KAGVTQTPRYLIKTRGQQVTLSCSPISGHRSVSWYQQTPGQGLQFLFEYFSETQRNKGNFPGRFSGRQFSNSRSEMNVSTLELGDSALYLCASSLEGQGGGNSPLHFGNGTRLTVT.